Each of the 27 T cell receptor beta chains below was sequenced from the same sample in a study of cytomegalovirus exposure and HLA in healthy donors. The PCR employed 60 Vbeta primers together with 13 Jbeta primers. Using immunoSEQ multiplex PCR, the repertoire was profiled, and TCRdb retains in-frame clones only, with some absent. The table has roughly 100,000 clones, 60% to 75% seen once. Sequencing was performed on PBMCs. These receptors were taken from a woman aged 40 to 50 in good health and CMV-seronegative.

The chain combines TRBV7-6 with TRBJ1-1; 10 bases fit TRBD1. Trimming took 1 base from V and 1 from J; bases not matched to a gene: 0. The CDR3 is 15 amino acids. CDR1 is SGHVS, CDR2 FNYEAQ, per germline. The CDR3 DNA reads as TGTGCCAGCAGCTTAGGGACAGGGGGGAACACTGAAGCTTTCTTT. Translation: CASSLGTGGNTEAFF.

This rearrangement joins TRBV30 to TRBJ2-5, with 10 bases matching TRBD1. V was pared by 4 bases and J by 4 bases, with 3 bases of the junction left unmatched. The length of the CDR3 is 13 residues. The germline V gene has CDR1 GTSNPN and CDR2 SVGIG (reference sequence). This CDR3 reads CAWTRQGAETQYF. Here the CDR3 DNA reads TGTGCCTGGACTAGACAGGGGGCAGAGACCCAGTACTTC.

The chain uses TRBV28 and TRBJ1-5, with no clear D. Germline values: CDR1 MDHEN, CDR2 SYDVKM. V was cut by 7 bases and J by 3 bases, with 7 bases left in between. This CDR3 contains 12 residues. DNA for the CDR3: TGTGCCAGCAAATCTCCCAATCAGCCCCAGCATTTT. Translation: CASKSPNQPQHF. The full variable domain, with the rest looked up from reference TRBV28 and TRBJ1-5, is DVKVTQSSRYLVKRTGEKVFLECVQDMDHENMFWYRQDPGLGLRLIYFSYDVKMKEKGDIPEGYSVSREKKERFSLILESASTNQTSMYLCASKSPNQPQHFGDGTRLSIL.

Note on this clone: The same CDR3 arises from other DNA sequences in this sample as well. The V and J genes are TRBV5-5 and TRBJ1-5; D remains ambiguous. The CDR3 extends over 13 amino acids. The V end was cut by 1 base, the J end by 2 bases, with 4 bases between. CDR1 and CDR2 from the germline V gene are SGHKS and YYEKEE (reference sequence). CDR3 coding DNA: TGTGCCAGCAGCTTGACGGGCAATCAGCCCCAGCATTTT. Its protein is CASSLTGNQPQHF.

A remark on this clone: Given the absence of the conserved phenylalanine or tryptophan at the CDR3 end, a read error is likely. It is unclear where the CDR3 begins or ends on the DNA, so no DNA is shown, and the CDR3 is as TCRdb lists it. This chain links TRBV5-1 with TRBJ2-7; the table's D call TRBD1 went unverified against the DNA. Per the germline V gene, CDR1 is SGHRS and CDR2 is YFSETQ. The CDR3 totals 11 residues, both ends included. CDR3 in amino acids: CASTPRDTKNL.

The CDR3 protein is CSVEGASYNEQFF. In nucleotides, the CDR3 is TGCAGCGTTGAAGGGGCTTCCTACAATGAGCAGTTCTTC. The chain recombines TRBV29-1 with TRBJ2-1; D gene ambiguous. V lost 1 base, J lost 1 base, and 5 bases lay in between. Per the germline V gene, CDR1 is SQVTM and CDR2 is ANQGSEA. The CDR3 totals 13 residues.

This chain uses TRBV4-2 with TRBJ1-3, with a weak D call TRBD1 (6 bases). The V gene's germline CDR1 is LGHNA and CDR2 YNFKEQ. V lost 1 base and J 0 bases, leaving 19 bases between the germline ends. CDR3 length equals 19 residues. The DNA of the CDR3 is TGTGCCAGCAGCCAAGTATTCAGGGGTTACTCTGGCTCTGGAAACACCATATATTTT. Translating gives CASSQVFRGYSGSGNTIYF.

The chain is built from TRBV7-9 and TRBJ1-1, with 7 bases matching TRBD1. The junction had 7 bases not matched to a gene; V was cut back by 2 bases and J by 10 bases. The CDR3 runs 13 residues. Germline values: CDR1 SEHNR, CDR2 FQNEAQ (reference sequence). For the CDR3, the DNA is TGTGCCAGCAGCTTACCTACAGGGGACGGAGCTTTCTTT. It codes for CASSLPTGDGAFF.

Written as DNA, the CDR3 is TGTGCCAGCAGCCCCCATGGGGGGGCCTCCTACGAGCAGTACTTC. It yields the protein CASSPHGGASYEQYF. The J gene is TRBJ2-7, the V gene TRBV7-3; D might be TRBD2 (7 bases). Germline V lookup: CDR1 SGHTA, CDR2 FQGTGA. CDR3 length: 15 amino acids. V was shortened by 5 bases and J by 0 bases, with 14 bases between the two germline ends.

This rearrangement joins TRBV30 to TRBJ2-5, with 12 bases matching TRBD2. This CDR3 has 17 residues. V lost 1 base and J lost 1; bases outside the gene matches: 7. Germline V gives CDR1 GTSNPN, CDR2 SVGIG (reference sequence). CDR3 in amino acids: CAWSGGLAGNLQETQYF. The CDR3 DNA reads TGTGCCTGGAGTGGGGGACTAGCGGGCAACCTCCAAGAGACCCAGTACTTC.

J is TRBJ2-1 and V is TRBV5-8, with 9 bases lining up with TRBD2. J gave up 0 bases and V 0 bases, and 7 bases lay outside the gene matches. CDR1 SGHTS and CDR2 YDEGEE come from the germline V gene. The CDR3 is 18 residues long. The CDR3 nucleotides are TGTGCCAGCAGCTTGGCCCTCCTAGCGGGGTACTCCTACAATGAGCAGTTCTTC. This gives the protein CASSLALLAGYSYNEQFF.

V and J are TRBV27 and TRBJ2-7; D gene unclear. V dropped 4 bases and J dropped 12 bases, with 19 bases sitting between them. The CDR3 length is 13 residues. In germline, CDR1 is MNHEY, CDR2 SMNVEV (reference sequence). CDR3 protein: CASSSYRLPIGYF. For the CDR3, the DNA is TGTGCCAGCAGTTCGTATAGACTTCCGATAGGGTACTTC.

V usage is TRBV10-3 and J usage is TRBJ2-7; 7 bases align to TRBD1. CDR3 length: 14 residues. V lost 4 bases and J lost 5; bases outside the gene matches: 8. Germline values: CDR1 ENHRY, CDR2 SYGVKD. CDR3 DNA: TGTGCCATCAGTGTCGAGACAGGGCTCGACGAGCAGTACTTC. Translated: CAISVETGLDEQYF.

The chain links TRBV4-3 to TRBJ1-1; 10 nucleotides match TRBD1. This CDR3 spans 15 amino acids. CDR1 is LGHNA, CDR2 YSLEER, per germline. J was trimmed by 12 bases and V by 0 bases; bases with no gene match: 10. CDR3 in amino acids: CASSQDGGTGDSPFF. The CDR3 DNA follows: TGCGCCAGCAGCCAAGACGGGGGGACAGGGGATTCACCTTTCTTT.

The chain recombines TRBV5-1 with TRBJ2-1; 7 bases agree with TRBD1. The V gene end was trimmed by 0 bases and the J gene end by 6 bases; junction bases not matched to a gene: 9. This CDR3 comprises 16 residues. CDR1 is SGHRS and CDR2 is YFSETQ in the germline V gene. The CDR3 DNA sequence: TGCGCCAGCAGCTTGGTTGGACAGGATTGGCGCAATGAGCAGTTCTTC. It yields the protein CASSLVGQDWRNEQFF.

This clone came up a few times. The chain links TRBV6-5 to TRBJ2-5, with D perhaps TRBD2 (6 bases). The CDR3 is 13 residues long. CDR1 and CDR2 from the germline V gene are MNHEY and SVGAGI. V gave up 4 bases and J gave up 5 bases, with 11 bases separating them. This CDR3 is CASSLEGWETQYF. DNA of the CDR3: TGTGCCAGCAGTTTGGAGGGATGGGAGACCCAGTACTTC.

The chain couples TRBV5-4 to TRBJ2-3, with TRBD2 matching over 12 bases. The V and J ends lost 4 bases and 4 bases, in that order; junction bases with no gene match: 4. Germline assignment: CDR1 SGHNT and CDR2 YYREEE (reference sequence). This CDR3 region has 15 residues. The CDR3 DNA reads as TGTGCCAGCAGCCCTAGCGGGAGGGAGTCAGATACGCAGTATTTT. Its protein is CASSPSGRESDTQYF.

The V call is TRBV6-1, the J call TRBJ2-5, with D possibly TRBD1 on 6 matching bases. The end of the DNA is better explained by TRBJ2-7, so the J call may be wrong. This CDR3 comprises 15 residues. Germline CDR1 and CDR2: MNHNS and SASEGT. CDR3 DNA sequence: TGTGCCAGCACCAAACTTACCGGGACAACCTACGAGCAGTACTTC. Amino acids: CASTKLTGTTYEQYF.

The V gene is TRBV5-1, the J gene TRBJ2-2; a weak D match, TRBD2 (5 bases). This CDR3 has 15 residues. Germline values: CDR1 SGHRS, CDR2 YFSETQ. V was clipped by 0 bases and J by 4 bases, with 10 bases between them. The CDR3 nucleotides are TGCGCCAGCAGCTTGGAAACTAGAGGCACCGGGGAGCTGTTTTTT. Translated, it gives CASSLETRGTGELFF. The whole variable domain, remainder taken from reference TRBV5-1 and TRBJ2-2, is KAGVTQTPRYLIKTRGQQVTLSCSPISGHRSVSWYQQTPGQGLQFLFEYFSETQRNKGNFPGRFSGRQFSNSRSEMNVSTLELGDSALYLCASSLETRGTGELFFGEGSRLTVL.

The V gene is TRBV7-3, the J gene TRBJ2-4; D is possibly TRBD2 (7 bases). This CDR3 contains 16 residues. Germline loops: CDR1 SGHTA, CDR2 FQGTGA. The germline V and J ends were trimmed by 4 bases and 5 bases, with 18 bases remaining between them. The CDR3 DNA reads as TGTGCCAGCAGCTCACAAGGGGGGGGATATGAAAACATTCAGTACTTC. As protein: CASSSQGGGYENIQYF.

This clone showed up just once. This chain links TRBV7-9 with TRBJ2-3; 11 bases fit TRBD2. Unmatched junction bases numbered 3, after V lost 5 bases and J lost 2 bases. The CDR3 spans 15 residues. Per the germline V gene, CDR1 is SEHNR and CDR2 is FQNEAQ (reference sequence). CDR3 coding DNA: TGTGCCAGCAGCCCTAGCGGGGGGCACACAGATACGCAGTATTTT. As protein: CASSPSGGHTDTQYF.

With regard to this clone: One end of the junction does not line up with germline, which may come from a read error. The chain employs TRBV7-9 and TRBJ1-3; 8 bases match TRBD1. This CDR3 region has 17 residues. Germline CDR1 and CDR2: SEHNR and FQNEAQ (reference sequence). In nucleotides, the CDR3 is TGTTCCAGCAGCCCTGGGGAGGGGACAGGAGTTGGAAACACCATATATTTT. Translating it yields CSSSPGEGTGVGNTIYF. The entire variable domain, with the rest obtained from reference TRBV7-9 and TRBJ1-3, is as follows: DTGVSQNPRHKITKRGQNVTFRCDPISEHNRLYWYRQTLGQGPEFLTYFQNEAQLEKSRLLSDRFSAERPKGSFSTLEIQRTEQGDSAMYLCSSSPGEGTGVGNTIYFGEGSWLTVV.

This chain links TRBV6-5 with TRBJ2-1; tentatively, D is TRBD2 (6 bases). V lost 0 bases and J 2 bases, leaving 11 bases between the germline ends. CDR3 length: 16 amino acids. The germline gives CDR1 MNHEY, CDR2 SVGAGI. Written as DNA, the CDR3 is TGTGCCAGCAGTTACTCCCCTGCGGGAACCTACAATGAGCAGTTCTTC. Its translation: CASSYSPAGTYNEQFF.

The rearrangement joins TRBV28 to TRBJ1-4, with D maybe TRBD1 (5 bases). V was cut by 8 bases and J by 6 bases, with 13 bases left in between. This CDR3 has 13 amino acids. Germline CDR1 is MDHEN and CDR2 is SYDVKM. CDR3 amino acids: CASGMGGDEKLFF. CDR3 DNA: TGTGCCAGCGGTATGGGGGGGGATGAAAAACTGTTTTTT. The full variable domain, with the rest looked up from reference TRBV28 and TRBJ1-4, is DVKVTQSSRYLVKRTGEKVFLECVQDMDHENMFWYRQDPGLGLRLIYFSYDVKMKEKGDIPEGYSVSREKKERFSLILESASTNQTSMYLCASGMGGDEKLFFGSGTQLSVL.

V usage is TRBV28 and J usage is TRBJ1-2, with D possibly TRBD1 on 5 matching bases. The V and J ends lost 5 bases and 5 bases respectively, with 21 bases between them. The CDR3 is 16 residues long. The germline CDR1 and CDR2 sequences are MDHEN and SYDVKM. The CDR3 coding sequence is TGTGCCAGCAGTCTTCTCGAGACCCCCGGGGGGTATGGCTACACCTTC. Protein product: CASSLLETPGGYGYTF.

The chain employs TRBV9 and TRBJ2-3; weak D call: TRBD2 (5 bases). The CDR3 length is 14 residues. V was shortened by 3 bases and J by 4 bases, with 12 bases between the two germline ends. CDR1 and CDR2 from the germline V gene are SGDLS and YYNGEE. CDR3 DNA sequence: TGTGCCAGCAGCGGCAGCTGGGGAGCAGATACGCAGTATTTT. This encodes CASSGSWGADTQYF. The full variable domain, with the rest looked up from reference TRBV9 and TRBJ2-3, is DSGVTQTPKHLITATGQRVTLRCSPRSGDLSVYWYQQSLDQGLQFLIQYYNGEERAKGNILERFSAQQFPDLHSELNLSSLELGDSALYFCASSGSWGADTQYFGPGTRLTVL.

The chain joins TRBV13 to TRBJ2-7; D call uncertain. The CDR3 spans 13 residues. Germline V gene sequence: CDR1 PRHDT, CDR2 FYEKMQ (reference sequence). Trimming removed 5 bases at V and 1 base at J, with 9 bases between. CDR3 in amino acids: CASSPGWSYEQYF. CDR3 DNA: TGTGCCAGCAGCCCCGGGTGGTCCTACGAGCAGTACTTC. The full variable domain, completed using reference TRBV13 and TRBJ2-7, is AAGVIQSPRHLIKEKRETATLKCYPIPRHDTVYWYQQGPGQDPQFLISFYEKMQSDKGSIPDRFSAQQFSDYHSELNMSSLELGDSALYFCASSPGWSYEQYFGPGTRLTVT.